Below are 30 T cell receptor beta chains sequenced from a single sample in a study of blood T cell repertoires in COVID-19. This table comes from immunoSEQ multiplex PCR, and its TCRdb copy is limited to in-frame clones, with some not included. The top ten hold around 49% of the sample, which has approximately 90,000 clones, 70% to 80% seen once. Sequencing used peripheral blood. These receptors were collected from a human donor in a cohort sampled during active COVID-19.

The rearrangement joins TRBV4-3 to TRBJ2-7; tentatively, D is TRBD2 (5 bases). Looked up from germline, CDR1 is LGHNA and CDR2 is YSLEER. The CDR3 consists of 15 residues. V lost 1 base and J 3 bases, leaving 13 bases between the germline ends. Written as DNA, the CDR3 is TGCGCCAGCAGCCAAGCCCTGGGAGCGGACTACGAGCAGTACTTC. Protein product: CASSQALGADYEQYF.

The chain couples TRBV2 to TRBJ2-3; 8 bases are a match to TRBD2. The V and J ends lost 3 bases and 4 bases, in that order; junction bases with no gene match: 21. Germline values: CDR1 SNHLY, CDR2 FYNNEI. The CDR3 sequence is 20 residues long. The CDR3 loop is CASSDKGGRRSGSPADTQYF. The CDR3 DNA is TGTGCCAGCAGTGATAAGGGAGGGCGACGGAGCGGGAGCCCAGCAGATACGCAGTATTTT.

The rearrangement uses TRBV2 and TRBJ1-4; TRBD1 matches 7 bases. Germline CDR1 and CDR2: SNHLY and FYNNEI. The V segment lost 4 bases and the J segment 8 bases; nucleotides outside the gene matches: 7. The CDR3 is 14 amino acids. Here the CDR3 reads CASSGTGAGEKLFF. Written as DNA, the CDR3 is TGTGCCAGCAGTGGAACAGGGGCCGGAGAAAAACTGTTTTTT.

The chain recombines TRBV20-1 with TRBJ2-5; 8 nucleotides line up with TRBD1. The length of the CDR3 is 11 residues. The germline V gene encodes CDR1 DFQATT and CDR2 SNEGSKA (reference sequence). CDR3 amino acids: CSIRDRETQYF. DNA for the CDR3: TGCAGCATCCGGGACAGGGAGACCCAGTACTTC.

The rearrangement links TRBV6-6 to TRBJ2-5, with D unclear. CDR1 is MNHNY, CDR2 SVGAGI, per germline (reference sequence). The CDR3 is 15 amino acids. The V gene lost 0 bases and the J gene lost 5 bases, with 13 bases spanning the gap. The CDR3 here is CASSYSTGFAETQYF. The CDR3 DNA reads as TGTGCCAGCAGTTACTCGACTGGGTTTGCCGAGACCCAGTACTTC.

CDR3: CSVESRQGGPEAFF. CDR3 DNA: TGCAGCGTTGAAAGCAGGCAGGGAGGCCCTGAAGCTTTCTTT. This chain connects TRBV29-1 to TRBJ1-1; weak D call: TRBD1 (5 bases). The length of the CDR3 is 14 residues. V was cut by 2 bases and J by 6 bases, with 16 bases left in between. Germline V gene lookup returns CDR1 SQVTM and CDR2 ANQGSEA.

V gene TRBV19 combines with J gene TRBJ2-1; 7 nucleotides align to TRBD2. The CDR3 runs to 15 residues. Germline CDR1 LNHDA, CDR2 SQIVND (reference sequence). V was pared by 3 bases and J by 5 bases, with 7 bases of the junction left unmatched. This CDR3 is CASSIGAGNHNEQFF. The CDR3 DNA follows: TGTGCCAGTAGTATTGGAGCGGGGAACCACAATGAGCAGTTCTTC.

V gene TRBV28 combines with J gene TRBJ2-1; 11 positions match TRBD2. The trim removed 6 bases at V and 9 bases at J, leaving 10 bases unmatched. The CDR3 loop spans 15 amino acids. CDR1 and CDR2 (germline): MDHEN, SYDVKM. The CDR3 DNA follows: TGTGCCAGCAGACCCCCTACTAGCGGGAGCGGTGAGCAGTTCTTC. This encodes CASRPPTSGSGEQFF.

The rearrangement joins TRBV6-2 or TRBV6-3 to TRBJ2-7; D is perhaps TRBD2 (6 bases). Germline V lookup: CDR1 MNHEY, CDR2 SVGEGT. The length of the CDR3 is 15 residues. V was cut by 0 bases and J by 6 bases, with 15 bases left in between. The CDR3 DNA sequence: TGTGCCAGCAGTTACTCGATCGGCGACGGGGGCGAGCAGTACTTC. Protein: CASSYSIGDGGEQYF.

The rearrangement uses TRBV10-3 and TRBJ2-2; D possibly corresponds to TRBD2 (6 bases). CDR1 and CDR2 from the germline V gene are ENHRY and SYGVKD. The ends were cut back, 0 bases at V and 5 bases at J, with 7 bases in the middle. This CDR3 contains 14 residues. The CDR3 region has the DNA TGTGCCATCAGTGAGTCCCGGGGGACCGGGGAGCTGTTTTTT. This translates into CAISESRGTGELFF.

This clone has a single count. The rearrangement links TRBV28 to TRBJ2-3; 10 nucleotides align to TRBD2. V lost 3 bases, J lost 4 bases, and 7 bases stayed unmatched. The CDR3 is 16 amino acids. CDR1 is MDHEN and CDR2 is SYDVKM in the germline V gene. CDR3 bases: TGTGCCAGCAGTTTTCAGAGCGGGAGGGGGTCAGATACGCAGTATTTT. This gives the protein CASSFQSGRGSDTQYF. Complete variable domain (other parts from reference TRBV28 and TRBJ2-3): DVKVTQSSRYLVKRTGEKVFLECVQDMDHENMFWYRQDPGLGLRLIYFSYDVKMKEKGDIPEGYSVSREKKERFSLILESASTNQTSMYLCASSFQSGRGSDTQYFGPGTRLTVL.

The V call is TRBV29-1, the J call TRBJ2-3; D is perhaps TRBD2 (5 bases). The CDR3 length is 16 residues. V was pared by 5 bases and J by 8 bases, with 26 bases between. The germline gives CDR1 SQVTM, CDR2 ANQGSEA. The CDR3 region has the DNA TGCAGCGTTCTAGGACTCCTTAGGGCTTTGTTGGGTACGCAGTATTTT. Residues: CSVLGLLRALLGTQYF.

The chain has TRBV7-2 and TRBJ2-5; 11 nucleotides line up with TRBD2. The CDR3 length is 15 residues. Per the germline V gene, CDR1 is SGHTA and CDR2 is FQGNSA. V shed 6 bases and J 5 bases; nucleotides not matched to a gene: 8. CDR3 protein: CASRLTSGSVETQYF. The CDR3 DNA follows: TGTGCCAGCAGATTAACTAGCGGGAGTGTGGAGACCCAGTACTTC.

The V call is TRBV12-3 or TRBV12-4, the J call TRBJ2-7; D uncertain. CDR3 length: 12 amino acids. V was trimmed by 6 bases and J by 3 bases, leaving 9 bases between them. This chain's CDR3 is CASSLRNYEQYF. DNA of the CDR3: TGTGCCAGCAGCCTAAGAAACTACGAGCAGTACTTC.

V and J are TRBV30 and TRBJ2-1, with D possibly matching TRBD2 (6 bases). This CDR3 is 13 amino acids long. V lost 4 bases and J 2 bases, leaving 9 bases between the germline ends. CDR1 is GTSNPN, CDR2 SVGIG, per germline (reference sequence). Here the CDR3 DNA reads TGTGCCTGGAAGGCGGGACCCTACAATGAGCAGTTCTTC. Its protein is CAWKAGPYNEQFF.

The chain links TRBV19 to TRBJ2-6; D might be TRBD2 (6 bases). The germline V gene encodes CDR1 LNHDA and CDR2 SQIVND (reference sequence). This CDR3 comprises 11 residues. The germline V and J ends were trimmed by 4 bases and 16 bases, with 11 bases remaining between them. CDR3 sequence (DNA): TGTGCCAGTAGTAAAGGACGGGGGCTGACTTTC. Its translation: CASSKGRGLTF. Filled out from reference TRBV19 and TRBJ2-6, the complete variable domain reads DGGITQSPKYLFRKEGQNVTLSCEQNLNHDAMYWYRQDPGQGLRLIYYSQIVNDFQKGDIAEGYSVSREKKESFPLTVTSAQKNPTAFYLCASSKGRGLTFGAGSRLTVL.

This chain connects TRBV3-1 (or the pseudogene TRBV3-2) to TRBJ1-3, with a weak D call TRBD1 (5 bases). This CDR3 region has 14 residues. Germline assignment: CDR1 LGHDT and CDR2 YNNKEL (reference sequence). Trimming removed 3 bases at V and 4 bases at J, with 10 bases between. This chain's CDR3 is CASSQGQAGNTIYF. Here the CDR3 DNA reads TGTGCCAGCAGCCAGGGGCAGGCCGGAAACACCATATATTTT.

The J gene is TRBJ2-2, the V gene TRBV29-1; 11 bases line up with TRBD2. After removal of 6 bases from V and 7 bases from J, the junction contained 7 bases not matched to a gene. The CDR3 extends over 14 amino acids. CDR1 and CDR2 (germline): SQVTM, ANQGSEA. The CDR3 DNA sequence: TGCAGCGTGACGACTAGCGGGACGGGCGGGGAGCTGTTTTTT. Amino acids: CSVTTSGTGGELFF.

This clone was counted only a few times. The V gene is TRBV7-9, the J gene TRBJ1-1; D perhaps matches TRBD1 (5 bases). From germline, CDR1 is SEHNR and CDR2 FQNEAQ (reference sequence). The CDR3 covers 14 residues. Deletions cut 4 bases from V and 4 bases from J, with 13 bases between. The CDR3 protein is CASSSRGGSTEAFF. As DNA, the CDR3 is TGTGCCAGCAGCTCAAGGGGAGGGAGCACTGAAGCTTTCTTT.

The CDR3 DNA reads as TGTGCCAGTTCTTCCCCGGGGGGGTTGCAGGAGACCCAGTACTTC. Its protein product is CASSSPGGLQETQYF. J is TRBJ2-5 and V is TRBV19, with 8 bases fitting TRBD2. The trim removed 8 bases at V and 5 bases at J, leaving 13 bases unmatched. Per germline, CDR1 LNHDA and CDR2 SQIVND (reference sequence). The CDR3 runs to 15 residues.

This clone was observed a few times. The chain recombines TRBV19 with TRBJ1-2; D is ambiguous. Trimming took 3 bases from V and 3 from J, leaving 11 bases between them. CDR1 LNHDA and CDR2 SQIVND come from the germline V gene (reference sequence). The CDR3 is 14 residues long. The CDR3 bases are TGTGCCAGTAGTATCCAGGAAACCTACTATGGCTACACCTTC. Translated: CASSIQETYYGYTF.

The chain is built from TRBV7-9 and TRBJ2-5, with 7 bases identical to TRBD2. The CDR3 covers 16 residues. After removal of 5 bases from V and 4 bases from J, the junction contained 13 bases not matched to a gene. Germline lookup yields CDR1 SEHNR and CDR2 FQNEAQ (reference sequence). CDR3 sequence: CASSTDSLARGETQYF. In DNA, the CDR3 is TGTGCCAGCAGCACAGATTCACTAGCGAGGGGAGAGACCCAGTACTTC.

The chain recombines TRBV9 with TRBJ2-5; 9 nucleotides line up with TRBD1. Germline lookup yields CDR1 SGDLS and CDR2 YYNGEE. The CDR3 loop spans 15 amino acids. With V trimmed by 0 bases and J by 5 bases, 5 bases remained unmatched. The CDR3 nucleotides are TGTGCCAGCAGCGTAGACACAGGGGGCTTGGAGACCCAGTACTTC. Its protein product is CASSVDTGGLETQYF.

V and J are TRBV9 and TRBJ2-5; D is perhaps TRBD2 (7 bases). Trimming cost V 2 bases and J 4 bases, with 21 bases left between them. This CDR3 comprises 17 residues. Germline-derived CDR1 and CDR2 are SGDLS and YYNGEE. The CDR3 DNA reads TGTGCCAGCAGCGTCGGCCGACTAGGGGGGGCGGGAGAGACCCAGTACTTC. Its protein is CASSVGRLGGAGETQYF.

The J gene is TRBJ2-7, the V gene TRBV20-1, with D unclear. This CDR3 region has 10 residues. V lost 3 bases and J 4 bases, leaving 4 bases between the germline ends. Germline V lookup: CDR1 DFQATT, CDR2 SNEGSKA (reference sequence). CDR3: CSASVYEQYF. CDR3 sequence (DNA): TGCAGTGCTAGCGTATACGAGCAGTACTTC.

The chain employs TRBV7-2 and TRBJ2-7; a possible D gene is TRBD1 (6 bases). The CDR3 extends over 14 amino acids. V lost 6 bases to trimming and J lost 2 bases, with 14 bases between them. Germline V gene data show CDR1 as SGHTA and CDR2 as FQGNSA. The CDR3 nucleotides are TGTGCCAGCAGTCCGTCGGGACAAACCTACGAGCAGTACTTC. Protein: CASSPSGQTYEQYF.

The chain carries TRBV30 and TRBJ2-5; 7 bases map to TRBD2. V trimming: 2 bases; J trimming: 1 base; junction bases outside the gene matches: 7. The CDR3 covers 15 residues. Per germline, CDR1 GTSNPN and CDR2 SVGIG (reference sequence). The CDR3 DNA follows: TGTGCCTGGAGTCACGGATCGGGGGGCCAAGAGACCCAGTACTTC. It is translated as CAWSHGSGGQETQYF. Variable domain in full (rest from reference TRBV30 and TRBJ2-5): SQTIHQWPATLVQPVGSPLSLECTVEGTSNPNLYWYRQAAGRGLQLLFYSVGIGQISSEVPQNLSASRPQDRQFILSSKKLLLSDSGFYLCAWSHGSGGQETQYFGPGTRLLVL.

V gene TRBV27 combines with J gene TRBJ1-2, with 7 bases lining up with TRBD1. The trim removed 6 bases at V and 5 bases at J, leaving 3 bases unmatched. Germline V gives CDR1 MNHEY, CDR2 SMNVEV (reference sequence). The CDR3 runs to 12 residues. The CDR3 DNA follows: TGTGCCAGCAGCGAGACAGGGTATGGCTACACCTTC. This encodes CASSETGYGYTF.

This clone came up a few times. V usage is TRBV7-6 and J usage is TRBJ1-6, with a possible D match to TRBD1 (6 bases). Trimming removed 1 base at V and 7 bases at J, with 14 bases between. CDR1 and CDR2 from the germline V gene are SGHVS and FNYEAQ. CDR3 size: 16 residues. CDR3 region: CASSLVVRGMNSPLHF. The CDR3 DNA sequence: TGTGCCAGCAGCTTAGTAGTAAGGGGGATGAATTCACCCCTCCACTTT.

This clone was seen once. The rearrangement uses TRBV24-1 and TRBJ2-5, with 9 bases that match TRBD1. The CDR3 is made up of 14 amino acids. Germline V gene lookup returns CDR1 KGHDR and CDR2 SFDVKD. Unmatched junction bases numbered 3, after V lost 4 bases and J lost 4 bases. Here the CDR3 reads CATSDPDRGETQYF. The CDR3 coding sequence is TGTGCCACCAGTGACCCGGACAGGGGAGAGACCCAGTACTTC.